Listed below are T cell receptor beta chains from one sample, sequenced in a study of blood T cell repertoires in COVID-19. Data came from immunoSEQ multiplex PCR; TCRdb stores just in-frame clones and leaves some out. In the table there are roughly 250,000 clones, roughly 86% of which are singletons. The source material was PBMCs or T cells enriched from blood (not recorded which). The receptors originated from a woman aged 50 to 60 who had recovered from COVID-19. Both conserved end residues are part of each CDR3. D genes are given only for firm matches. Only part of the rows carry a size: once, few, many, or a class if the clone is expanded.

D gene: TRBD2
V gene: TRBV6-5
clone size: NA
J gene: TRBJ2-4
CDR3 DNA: TGTGCCAGCAGGGAGGGACTAGATCTCAACATTCAGTACTTC
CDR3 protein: CASREGLDLNIQYF

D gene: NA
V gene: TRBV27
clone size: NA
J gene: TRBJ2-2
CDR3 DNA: TGTGCCAGCAGTTTATCCGTAAGGGGTGGGGAGCTGTTTTTT
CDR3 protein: CASSLSVRGGELFF

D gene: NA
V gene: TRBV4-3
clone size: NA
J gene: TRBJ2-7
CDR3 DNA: TGCGCCAGCAGCTACGTGCAGGGGCTGGGGGAGCAGTACTTC
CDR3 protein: CASSYVQGLGEQYF

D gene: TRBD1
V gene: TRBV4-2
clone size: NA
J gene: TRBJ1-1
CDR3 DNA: TGTGCCAGCAGCCAAGACAGGGGGCTGGACACTGAAGCTTTCTTT
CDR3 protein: CASSQDRGLDTEAFF

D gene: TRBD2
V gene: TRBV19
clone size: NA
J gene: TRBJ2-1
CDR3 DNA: TGTGCCAGTAGTATAGTAAGCGGGACCCACAATGAGCAGTTCTTC
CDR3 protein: CASSIVSGTHNEQFF

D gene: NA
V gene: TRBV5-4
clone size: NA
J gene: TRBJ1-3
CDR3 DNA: TGTGCCAGCAGCTTAGACGGGTTATACACCATATATTTT
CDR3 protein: CASSLDGLYTIYF

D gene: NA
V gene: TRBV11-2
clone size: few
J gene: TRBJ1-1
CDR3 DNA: TGTGCCAGCAGCATCAGGGGTAACACTGAAGCTTTCTTT
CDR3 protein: CASSIRGNTEAFF

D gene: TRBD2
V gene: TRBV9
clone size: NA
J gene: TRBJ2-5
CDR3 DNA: TGTGCCAGCAGCGCCAGCGGGGCGGGAGAAGAGACCCAGTACTTC
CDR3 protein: CASSASGAGEETQYF

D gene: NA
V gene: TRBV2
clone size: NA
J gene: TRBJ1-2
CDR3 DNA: TGTGCCAGCAGCGCCGAGGGGGGGCAAATTTATGGCTACACCTTC
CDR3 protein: CASSAEGGQIYGYTF

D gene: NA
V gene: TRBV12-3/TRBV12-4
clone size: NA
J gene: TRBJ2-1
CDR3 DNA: TGTGCCAGCACCGGCAATGAGCAGTTCTTC
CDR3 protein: CASTGNEQFF

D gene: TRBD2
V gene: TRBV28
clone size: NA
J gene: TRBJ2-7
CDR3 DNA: TGTGCCAGCAGTTCCCGGGGGGGCAGCCGATACGAGCAGTACTTC
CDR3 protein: CASSSRGGSRYEQYF

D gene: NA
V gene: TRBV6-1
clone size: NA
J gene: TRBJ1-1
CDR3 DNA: TGTGCCAGCAATTGGGAGGGGGGGAACACTGAAGCTTTCTTT
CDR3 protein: CASNWEGGNTEAFF

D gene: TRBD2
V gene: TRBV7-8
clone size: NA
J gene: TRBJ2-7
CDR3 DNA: TGTGCCAGCAGCCGAGTCCCGGGACTAGCGGGAAGCGAGCAGTACTTC
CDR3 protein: CASSRVPGLAGSEQYF

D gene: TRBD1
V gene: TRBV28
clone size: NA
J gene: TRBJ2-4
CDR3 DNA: TGTGCCAGCCGGGACAGGGGGGAGCTAGCCAAAAACATTCAGTACTTC
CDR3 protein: CASRDRGELAKNIQYF

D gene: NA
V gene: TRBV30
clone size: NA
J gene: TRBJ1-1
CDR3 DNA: TGTGCCTGGAGTGTACGAGGTCCGGGGAACACTGAAGCTTTCTTT
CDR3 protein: CAWSVRGPGNTEAFF

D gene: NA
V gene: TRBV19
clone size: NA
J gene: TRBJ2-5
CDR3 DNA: TGTGCCAGTAGTATTAGGGGCCAAGGGGAGACCCAGTACTTC
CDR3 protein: CASSIRGQGETQYF

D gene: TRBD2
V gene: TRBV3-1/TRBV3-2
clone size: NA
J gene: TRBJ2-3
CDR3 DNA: TGTGCCAGCAGCCGTCAACTAGCGGGGGATAGCACAGATACGCAGTATTTT
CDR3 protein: CASSRQLAGDSTDTQYF